A selection of T cell receptor beta chains follows, all from one sample in a study of T cells in Graves' hyperthyroidism and ophthalmopathy. TCRdb ran MiXCR on the multiplex PCR reads and lists one entry per CDR3 protein. The sample shows about 690,000 distinct CDR3 sequences, approximately 15% of them seen only once. Sample: blood. Receptor source: a man between 50 and 59 years old with Graves' hyperthyroidism. Both conserved end residues are part of each CDR3.

V: TRBV6-2/TRBV6-3; CDR3: CASRNNQGIEAFF
V: TRBV12-3/TRBV12-4; CDR3: CASSDQRYEQYF
V: TRBV14; CDR3: CASSSGGRTHYNEQFF
V: TRBV6-5; CDR3: CASSYSIGSKNSPLHF
V: TRBV19; CDR3: CASSRTGMDTEAFF
V: TRBV13; CDR3: CASSRSGSVYEQYF
V: TRBV30; CDR3: CAWSVRLDEQFF
V: TRBV6-2/TRBV6-3; CDR3: CASSPLTSGRADGDEQFF
V: TRBV10-3; CDR3: CAISDKGGAQETQYF
V: TRBV11-2; CDR3: CASSLLFSLAGGPSYEQYF
V: TRBV2; CDR3: CASSDAGTNEQFF
V: TRBV7-6; CDR3: CASSLARAPNDNEQFF
V: TRBV7-2; CDR3: CASSLEASGTHEQYF
V: TRBV9; CDR3: CASSADRANIRYGYTF
V: TRBV28; CDR3: CASSSLFWGTNEQFF
V: TRBV7-9; CDR3: CASSSGTIRVDEQYF
V: TRBV20-1; CDR3: CSASREVSDTQYF
V: TRBV19; CDR3: CASSIGGGPTQPQHF
V: TRBV5-1; CDR3: CASSKGTVGEAFF
V: TRBV5-4; CDR3: CASSRGGDTRRTGELFF
V: TRBV6-6; CDR3: CASSYRGTSGTPYEQYF
V: TRBV10-3; CDR3: CAISEEAARRSKNIQYF
V: TRBV28; CDR3: CASSLNPGAGGGELFF
V: TRBV6-1; CDR3: CASSAGQGNAGELFF
V: TRBV6-1; CDR3: CASSVLGNEQFF
V: TRBV6-4; CDR3: CASSDVAGGSTDTQYF
V: TRBV28; CDR3: CASKGESFYGYTF
V: TRBV3-1; CDR3: CASRWGEGARNEQFF
V: TRBV19; CDR3: CASSPGMTGWSYNEQFF
V: TRBV27; CDR3: CASSRRGINQPQHF
V: TRBV20-1; CDR3: CSARKGSGRAYEQFF
V: TRBV20-1; CDR3: CSGGLADTDTQYF
V: TRBV28; CDR3: CASPPRLADNTDTQYF
V: TRBV10-3; CDR3: CAISEPWGDTDTQYF
V: TRBV7-7; CDR3: CASSLDLTETQYF
V: TRBV6-1; CDR3: CAGGTSVYTDTQYF
V: TRBV28; CDR3: CASSSPSGSANTEAFF
V: TRBV6-9; CDR3: CATSKGSNTEAFF
V: TRBV29-1; CDR3: CSVRAGLTYEQYF
V: TRBV10-3; CDR3: CAISESSRTSAIYEQYF
V: TRBV28; CDR3: CASSWGGGSILSGYTF
V: TRBV10-3; CDR3: CAISGGQYNEQFF
V: TRBV5-5; CDR3: CASSLERGAREQYF
V: TRBV5-1; CDR3: CASSPTGNPYEQYF
V: TRBV30; CDR3: CAWSGGGSYEQYF
V: TRBV7-2; CDR3: CASSLLGTGGEKLFF
V: TRBV5-1; CDR3: CASSSGLAGGGPLETQYF
V: TRBV29-1; CDR3: CSVSPRTSTDTQYF
V: TRBV12-3/TRBV12-4; CDR3: CASSFGTGLYTEAFF